This T cell receptor (beta chain) emerged from a study of cytomegalovirus exposure and HLA in healthy donors. Comments on this clone: Its antigen is currently unknown.

The germline CDR1 and CDR2 sequences are MNHEY and SMNVEV (reference sequence). The J segment lost 3 bases and the V segment lost 6 bases, leaving 5 bases of the junction unmatched. The CDR3 extends over 13 amino acids. Primers: 60 Vbeta forward and 13 Jbeta reverse. Assay used: immunoSEQ multiplex PCR; TCRdb lists only in-frame clones, some missing. The table has approximately 140,000 clones, about 86% seen once. Study results and caveats: Fewer than 20,000 TCR beta sequences were associated with HLA alleles at 0.05 false discovery rate in a later analysis. A later look showed TCR association rates differing by HLA locus, highest for DRB1 and lowest for HLA-C.

The sequenced sample consisted of PBMCs. The sequence came from a man aged 40-49 years in good health and CMV-seropositive. This chain joins TRBV27 and TRBJ2-7, with 7 nucleotides matching TRBD1. The CDR3 is CASSYGTVYEQYF. CDR3 DNA sequence: TGTGCCAGCAGCTATGGGACAGTCTACGAGCAGTACTTC.